Sequencing of this T cell receptor beta chain was carried out in a study of OX40 agonist ivuxolimab in advanced cancers. Blood samples were obtained at baseline, cycle 4 day 1, and cycle 7 day 1. CDR3 length: 15 residues. CDR1 and CDR2 (germline): SEHNR, FQNEAQ (reference sequence). After removal of 4 bases from V and 11 bases from J, the junction contained 8 bases not matched to a gene. Assay used: immunoSEQ multiplex PCR; TCRdb lists only in-frame clones, some missing. The table shows around 100,000 clones, with about 87% occurring only once. The chain has TRBV7-9 and TRBJ1-6; TRBD1 aligns across 10 bases. The sequencing used CD4+ or CD8+ T cells sorted from blood, collected in a trial of the OX40 agonist ivuxolimab. The sequence derives from an adult with an advanced solid tumor such as melanoma, head and neck, liver or kidney cancer. CDR3 nucleotide sequence: TGTGCCAGCAGCTCCTGGACAGGGGGAGAGACACCCCTCCACTTT. Translated: CASSSWTGGETPLHF.